Below are 12 T cell receptor beta chains sequenced from a single sample in a study of vaccination and CD4 T cells after COVID-19. These TCRs' antigens remain unknown. CD4+ T cells that had been cultured provided DNA sequenced with the Oncomine TCR Beta short-read assay. A single record per CDR3 protein comes from TCRdb applying MiXCR to the PCR reads. The sample carries more than 2,000 distinct CDR3 sequences, 18% recorded once. Treatment in this sample: approximately 9-day PBMC culture with coronavirus spike peptide pools or control peptides (ViraFEST assay). It was before the COVID-19 pandemic (2011-2018) that the unexposed donor's CD4+ T cells were collected. The material sequenced was CD4+ T cells from blood, cultured in vitro. These receptors were obtained from a human donor in good health.

The J gene is TRBJ2-7, the V gene TRBV18; 8 bases line up with TRBD1. The V gene's germline CDR1 is KGHSH and CDR2 LQKENI. The CDR3 covers 14 residues. V gave up 5 bases and J gave up 7 bases; unmatched junction bases: 10. CDR3 sequence: CASSTNNRGYEQYF. CDR3 bases: TGTGCCAGCTCAACCAATAACAGGGGGTATGAGCAGTACTTC. The complete variable domain, with remaining parts taken from reference TRBV18 and TRBJ2-7, reads NAGVMQNPRHLVRRRGQEARLRCSPMKGHSHVYWYRQLPEEGLKFMVYLQKENIIDESGMPKERFSAEFPKEGPSILRIQQVVRGDSAAYFCASSTNNRGYEQYFGPGTRLTVT.

This rearrangement joins TRBV7-9 to TRBJ2-3; 7 nucleotides align to TRBD2. Germline CDR1 SEHNR, CDR2 FQNEAQ (reference sequence). With 4 bases clipped from V and 5 bases from J, the junction kept 0 bases outside the gene matches. This CDR3 region has 12 residues. In DNA, the CDR3 is TGTGCCAGCAGCTCTAGCGGAGATACGCAGTATTTT. It translates to CASSSSGDTQYF.

This clonotype has just a few counts. Here the CDR3 reads CASSVGSSQETQYF. The CDR3 coding sequence is TGTGCCAGCAGCGTAGGGAGTAGCCAAGAGACCCAGTACTTC. This chain uses TRBV9 with TRBJ2-5; no clear D. With 0 bases removed from V and 1 base from J, the gap between germline ends came to 7 bases. Germline V gives CDR1 SGDLS, CDR2 YYNGEE. The CDR3 has 14 amino acids.

Within the sample, this clonotype is medium-sized. The chain couples TRBV20-1 to TRBJ2-3; 12 bases are a match to TRBD2. CDR3 length: 16 amino acids. Germline CDR1 is DFQATT and CDR2 is SNEGSKA (reference sequence). V lost 2 bases, J lost 5 bases, and 8 bases stayed unmatched. CDR3 bases: TGCAGTGCTAGACCCGGACTAGCGGGAAGGGGAGATACGCAGTATTTT. As protein: CSARPGLAGRGDTQYF.

Relative to its sample, this clonotype is medium-sized. V gene TRBV27 combines with J gene TRBJ1-2; 7 nucleotides line up with TRBD1. After removal of 2 bases from V and 3 bases from J, the junction contained 6 bases not matched to a gene. CDR1 MNHEY and CDR2 SMNVEV come from the germline V gene (reference sequence). This CDR3 region has 15 residues. CDR3 loop: CASSLQGGGYYGYTF. CDR3 bases: TGTGCCAGCAGTTTACAGGGAGGGGGCTACTATGGCTACACCTTC.

In this sample, this clonotype turned up a few times. The V and J genes are TRBV5-1 and TRBJ2-5; 7 nucleotides align to TRBD2. The CDR3 runs to 14 residues. Germline V gene data show CDR1 as SGHRS and CDR2 as YFSETQ. The V segment lost 0 bases and the J segment 5 bases; nucleotides outside the gene matches: 4. Here the CDR3 reads CASSLAGTKETQYF. Written as DNA, the CDR3 is TGCGCCAGCAGCTTGGCCGGGACTAAGGAGACCCAGTACTTC.

V and J are TRBV5-1 and TRBJ2-3, with a weak D call TRBD1 (5 bases). Trimming pared 0 bases from V and 8 bases from J, leaving 7 bases between. In germline, CDR1 is SGHRS, CDR2 YFSETQ. There are 12 residues in the CDR3. The CDR3 sequence is CASSLVQGTQYF. DNA of the CDR3: TGCGCCAGCAGCTTGGTTCAGGGTACGCAGTATTTT.

In this sample, this clonotype turned up a few times. This chain connects TRBV7-9 to TRBJ1-2; a possible D gene is TRBD1 (5 bases). The V gene's germline CDR1 is SEHNR and CDR2 FQNEAQ (reference sequence). V dropped 5 bases and J dropped 0 bases, with 16 bases sitting between them. This CDR3 has 16 amino acids. The CDR3 protein is CASSPPAQGANYGYTF. In nucleotides, the CDR3 is TGTGCCAGCAGCCCCCCAGCGCAGGGCGCTAACTATGGCTACACCTTC.

This clonotype occurred a few times. V is TRBV19 and J is TRBJ2-3; the match to TRBD1 covers 9 bases. Per the germline V gene, CDR1 is LNHDA and CDR2 is SQIVND (reference sequence). The trim removed 6 bases at V and 4 bases at J, leaving 5 bases unmatched. This CDR3 comprises 14 residues. CDR3 sequence: CASSNRGRADTQYF. The CDR3 DNA is TGTGCCAGTAGCAACAGGGGGCGGGCAGATACGCAGTATTTT. The full variable domain, completed using reference TRBV19 and TRBJ2-3, is DGGITQSPKYLFRKEGQNVTLSCEQNLNHDAMYWYRQDPGQGLRLIYYSQIVNDFQKGDIAEGYSVSREKKESFPLTVTSAQKNPTAFYLCASSNRGRADTQYFGPGTRLTVL.

The sample holds a few counts of this clonotype. The chain joins TRBV11-2 to TRBJ2-5, with 10 bases lining up with TRBD2. CDR1 is SGHAT, CDR2 FQNNGV, per germline. This CDR3 is 15 amino acids long. The trim removed 1 base at V and 4 bases at J, leaving 3 bases unmatched. CDR3 DNA sequence: TGTGCCAGCAGCTTAGTCCTAGCGGGAGTAGAGACCCAGTACTTC. Encoded protein: CASSLVLAGVETQYF.

This clonotype turned up a few times. This rearrangement joins TRBV11-2 to TRBJ2-7, with D possibly being TRBD1 (5 bases). The CDR3 runs 16 residues. V was shortened by 2 bases and J by 2 bases, with 16 bases between the two germline ends. CDR1 is SGHAT, CDR2 FQNNGV, per germline. CDR3: CASSLSWTPLPYEQYF. The CDR3 DNA is TGTGCCAGCAGCTTAAGTTGGACACCGTTACCCTACGAGCAGTACTTC.

By frequency in the sample, this clonotype is medium-sized. This chain links TRBV7-9 with TRBJ1-5; the D is unclear. Trimming stripped 5 bases from V and 0 bases from J, with 8 bases between. CDR1 and CDR2 from the germline V gene are SEHNR and FQNEAQ (reference sequence). The CDR3 covers 14 residues. In DNA, the CDR3 is TGTGCCAGCAGCGGACCTTATAGCAATCAGCCCCAGCATTTT. Translating it yields CASSGPYSNQPQHF.